The sequence of this T cell receptor beta chain was determined in a study of cytomegalovirus exposure and HLA in healthy donors. General observations from the study: Later findings reportedly placed an Asian-associated ancestry cluster below the roughly 670-donor mean for N-insertions. In a later analysis, V- and J-gene trimming of beta chains associated with a DCLRE1C missense variant, replicated independently.

The CDR3 is 19 residues long. It was with 60 Vbeta and 13 Jbeta primers that the PCR ran. The data were produced by immunoSEQ multiplex PCR, yet TCRdb's version contains in-frame clones alone and is incomplete. Found here are 99,000 or so clones, approximately 16% of them singletons; the top ten hold 0.8% to 0.95%. This clone was counted between two and nine times. Its target is unknown. The chain joins TRBV21-1 to TRBJ1-5; the tabulated D call, TRBD1, remains unverified against the DNA. TRBV21-1 is deemed a pseudogene. The sequenced sample consisted of PBMCs. The TCR was taken from a female donor in good health and CMV-seronegative. The CDR3 here is CASSLRRRQGAVGRQPQHF. In DNA, the CDR3 is TGTGCCAGCAGCCTTCGACGGAGACAGGGGGCGGTTGGTAGGCAGCCCCAGCATTTT.